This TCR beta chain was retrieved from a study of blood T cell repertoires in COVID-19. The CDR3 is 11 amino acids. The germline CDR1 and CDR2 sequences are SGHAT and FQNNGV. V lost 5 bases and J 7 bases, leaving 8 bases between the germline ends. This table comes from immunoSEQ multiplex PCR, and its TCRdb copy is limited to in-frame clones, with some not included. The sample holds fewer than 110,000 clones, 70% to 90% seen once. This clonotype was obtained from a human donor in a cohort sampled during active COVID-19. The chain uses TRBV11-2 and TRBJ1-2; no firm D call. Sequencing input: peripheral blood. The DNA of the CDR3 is TGTGCCAGCAGCCCAAGACTTGGCTACACCTTC. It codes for CASSPRLGYTF.